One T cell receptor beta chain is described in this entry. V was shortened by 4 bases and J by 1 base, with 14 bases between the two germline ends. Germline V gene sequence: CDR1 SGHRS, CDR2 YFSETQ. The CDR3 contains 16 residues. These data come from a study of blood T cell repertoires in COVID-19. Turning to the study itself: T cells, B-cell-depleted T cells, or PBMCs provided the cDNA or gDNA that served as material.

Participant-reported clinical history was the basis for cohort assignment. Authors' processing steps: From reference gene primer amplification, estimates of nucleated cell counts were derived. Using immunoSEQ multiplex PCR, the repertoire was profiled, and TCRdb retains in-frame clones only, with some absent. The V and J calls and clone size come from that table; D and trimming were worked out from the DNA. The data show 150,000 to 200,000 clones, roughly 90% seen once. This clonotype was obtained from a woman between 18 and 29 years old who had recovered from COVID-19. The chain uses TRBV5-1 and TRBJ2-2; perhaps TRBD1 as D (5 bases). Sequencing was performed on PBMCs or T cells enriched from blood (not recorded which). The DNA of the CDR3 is TGCGCCAGCAGCGCGTTGTCAGGGCTGAACACCGGGGAGCTGTTTTTT. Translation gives CASSALSGLNTGELFF.